This T cell receptor beta chain comes out of a study of control samples from healthy donors and cancer patients. V was pared by 5 bases and J by 4 bases, with 14 bases of the junction left unmatched. Germline CDR1 is MGHRA and CDR2 is YSYEKL. The CDR3 sequence is 16 residues long. TCRdb's table, derived via immunoSEQ multiplex PCR, lists solely in-frame clones and lacks some. The profile shows fewer than 200,000 clones, nearly 90% of them singletons. The chain has TRBV4-1 and TRBJ2-7; the match to TRBD2 covers 7 bases. The TCR originated in a woman aged 50 to 65 in good health. The material sequenced was blood. As DNA, the CDR3 is TGCGCCAGCAGCGTCCGACTTGAGCGGGACCCATACGAGCAGTACTTC. It yields the protein CASSVRLERDPYEQYF.